The entry below gives a single T cell receptor (beta chain) sequence along with its context. Its antigen has not been determined. No much larger clonotype is one base removed from it; base qualities were not supplied. The data belong to a study of T cell changes during pregnancy in multiple sclerosis (dated by TCRdb to the late 2010s). About the investigation overall: The study examined how the T cell repertoire changed over the course of pregnancy in women with multiple sclerosis.

The germline V gene encodes CDR1 SGHTA and CDR2 FQGNSA. The CDR3 starts with the cysteine, ends with the phenylalanine, and has 16 residues. Left in the record is the CDR3 DNA by itself, 48 bases read in frame from the first base. V is pared back by 2 bases and J by 0 bases, with 12 bases lying between the germline termini. Library preparation employed the immunoSEQ multiplex PCR assay. The table was pulled from immuneACCESS by TCRdb, which kept in-frame rearrangements only. Such tables lose some clones; where checked, under half of the loss comes from unresolved V genes, and the rest has no known cause. The sample yields some 85,000 clones; nearly 95% were counted once. Of the sample, 0.85% to 1.2% is held by the ten largest clones.

Sample: peripheral blood, taken in the second trimester of pregnancy. The V gene is TRBV7-2 and the J gene is TRBJ2-3; a tentative D call is TRBD2 (6 bases match). The source is a female donor with multiple sclerosis, enrolled in a pregnancy study. The bases read TGTGCCAGCAGCTTACTAGCGCCTTCGAGCACAGATACGCAGTATTTT. Translated, this is CASSLLAPSSTDTQYF.